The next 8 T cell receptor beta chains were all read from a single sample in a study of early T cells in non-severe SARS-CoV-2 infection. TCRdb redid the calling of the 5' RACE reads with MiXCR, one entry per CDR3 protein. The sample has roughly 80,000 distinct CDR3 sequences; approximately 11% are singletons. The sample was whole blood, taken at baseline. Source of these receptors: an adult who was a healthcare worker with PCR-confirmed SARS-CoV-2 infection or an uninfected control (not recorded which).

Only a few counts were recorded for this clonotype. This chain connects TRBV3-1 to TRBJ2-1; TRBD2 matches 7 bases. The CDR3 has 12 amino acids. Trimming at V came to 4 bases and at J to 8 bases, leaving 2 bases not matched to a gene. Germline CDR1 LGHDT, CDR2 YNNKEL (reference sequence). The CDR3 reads CASSRGGYEQFF. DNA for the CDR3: TGTGCCAGCAGCCGCGGGGGATATGAGCAGTTCTTC.

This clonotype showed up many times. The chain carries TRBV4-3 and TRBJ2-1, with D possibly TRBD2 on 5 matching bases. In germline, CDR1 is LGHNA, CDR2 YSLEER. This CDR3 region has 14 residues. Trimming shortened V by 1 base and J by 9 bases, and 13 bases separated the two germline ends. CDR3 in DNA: TGCGCCAGCAGCCAAGTCGGGGATTTTGGTGAGCAGTTCTTC. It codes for CASSQVGDFGEQFF.

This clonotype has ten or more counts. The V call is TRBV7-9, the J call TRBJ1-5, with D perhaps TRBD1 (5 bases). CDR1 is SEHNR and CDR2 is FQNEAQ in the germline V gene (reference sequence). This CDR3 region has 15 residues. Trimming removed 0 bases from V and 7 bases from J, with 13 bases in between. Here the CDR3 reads CASSLAQGAWQPQHF. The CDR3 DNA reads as TGTGCCAGCAGCTTAGCCCAGGGAGCGTGGCAGCCCCAGCATTTT.

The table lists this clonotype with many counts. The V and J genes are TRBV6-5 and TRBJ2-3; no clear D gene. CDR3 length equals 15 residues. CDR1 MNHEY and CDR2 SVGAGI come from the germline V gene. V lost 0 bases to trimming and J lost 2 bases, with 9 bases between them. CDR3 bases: TGTGCCAGCAGTTACTCTGCAGGCTTCACAGATACGCAGTATTTT. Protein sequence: CASSYSAGFTDTQYF.

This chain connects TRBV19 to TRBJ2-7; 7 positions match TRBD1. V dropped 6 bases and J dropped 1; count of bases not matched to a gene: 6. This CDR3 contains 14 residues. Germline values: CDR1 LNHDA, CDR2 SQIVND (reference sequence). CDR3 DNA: TGTGCCAGTAGCCCCGGGGACAGATCCTACGAGCAGTACTTC. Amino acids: CASSPGDRSYEQYF.

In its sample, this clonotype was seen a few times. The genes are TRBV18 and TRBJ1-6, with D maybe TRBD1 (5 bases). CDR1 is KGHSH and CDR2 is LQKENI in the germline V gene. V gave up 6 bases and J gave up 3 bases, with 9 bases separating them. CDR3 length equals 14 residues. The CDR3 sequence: CASSQDSYNSPLHF. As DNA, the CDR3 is TGTGCCAGCTCCCAAGACAGCTATAATTCACCCCTCCACTTT. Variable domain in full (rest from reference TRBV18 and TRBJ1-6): NAGVMQNPRHLVRRRGQEARLRCSPMKGHSHVYWYRQLPEEGLKFMVYLQKENIIDESGMPKERFSAEFPKEGPSILRIQQVVRGDSAAYFCASSQDSYNSPLHFGNGTRLTVT.

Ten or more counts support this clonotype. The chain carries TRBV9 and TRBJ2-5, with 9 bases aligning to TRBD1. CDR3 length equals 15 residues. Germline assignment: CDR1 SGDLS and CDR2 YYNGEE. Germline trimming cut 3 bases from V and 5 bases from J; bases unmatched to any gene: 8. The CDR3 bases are TGTGCCAGCAGCGCCACGGGGACAGGGCCCGAGACCCAGTACTTC. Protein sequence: CASSATGTGPETQYF.

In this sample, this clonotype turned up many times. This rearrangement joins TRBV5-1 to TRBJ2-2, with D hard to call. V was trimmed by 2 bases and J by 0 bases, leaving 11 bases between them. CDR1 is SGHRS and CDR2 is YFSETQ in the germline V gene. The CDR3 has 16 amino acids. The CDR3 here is CASSLTVSANTGELFF. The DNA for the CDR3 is TGCGCCAGCAGCTTAACCGTCAGCGCGAACACCGGGGAGCTGTTTTTT.